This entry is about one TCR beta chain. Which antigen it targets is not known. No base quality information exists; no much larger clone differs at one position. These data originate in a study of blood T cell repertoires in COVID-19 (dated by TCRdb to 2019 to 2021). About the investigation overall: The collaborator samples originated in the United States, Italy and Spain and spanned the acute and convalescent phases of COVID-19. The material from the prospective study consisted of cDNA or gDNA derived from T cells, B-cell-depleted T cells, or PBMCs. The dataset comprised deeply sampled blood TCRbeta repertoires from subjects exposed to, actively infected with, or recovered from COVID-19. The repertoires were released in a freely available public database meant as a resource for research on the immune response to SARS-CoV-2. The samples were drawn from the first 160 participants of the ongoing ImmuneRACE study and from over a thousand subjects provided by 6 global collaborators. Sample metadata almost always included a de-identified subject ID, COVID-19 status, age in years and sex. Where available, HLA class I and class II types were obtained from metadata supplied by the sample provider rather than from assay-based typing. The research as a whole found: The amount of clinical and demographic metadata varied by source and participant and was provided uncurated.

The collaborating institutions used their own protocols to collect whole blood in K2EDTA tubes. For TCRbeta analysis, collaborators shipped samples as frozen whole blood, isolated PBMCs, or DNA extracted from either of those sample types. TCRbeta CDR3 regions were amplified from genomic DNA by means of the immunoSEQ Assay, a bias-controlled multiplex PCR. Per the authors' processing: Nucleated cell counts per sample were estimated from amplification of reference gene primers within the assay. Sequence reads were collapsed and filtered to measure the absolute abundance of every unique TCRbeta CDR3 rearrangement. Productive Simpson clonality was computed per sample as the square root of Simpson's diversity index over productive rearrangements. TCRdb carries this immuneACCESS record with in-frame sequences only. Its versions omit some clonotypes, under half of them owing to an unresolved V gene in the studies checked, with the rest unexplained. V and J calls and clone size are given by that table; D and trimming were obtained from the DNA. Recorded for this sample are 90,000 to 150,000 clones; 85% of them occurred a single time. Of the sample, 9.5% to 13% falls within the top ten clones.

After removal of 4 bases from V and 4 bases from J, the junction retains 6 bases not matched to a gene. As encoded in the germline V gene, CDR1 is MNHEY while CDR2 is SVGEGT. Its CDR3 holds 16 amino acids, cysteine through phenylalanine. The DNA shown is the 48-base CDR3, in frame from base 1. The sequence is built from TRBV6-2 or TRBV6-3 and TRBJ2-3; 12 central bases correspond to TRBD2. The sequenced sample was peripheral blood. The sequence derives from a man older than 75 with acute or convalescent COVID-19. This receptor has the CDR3 CASSWTSGKLSDTQYF. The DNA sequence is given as TGTGCCAGCAGTTGGACTAGCGGGAAGTTATCAGATACGCAGTATTTT.